These T cell receptor beta chains were read from a single sample in a study of cytomegalovirus exposure and HLA in healthy donors. Profiled with immunoSEQ multiplex PCR; TCRdb holds only in-frame clones, not every one. The repertoire holds approximately 150,000 clones, with around 75% as singletons. The material sequenced was PBMCs. These TCRs come from a woman aged 40 to 50 in good health and CMV-seronegative. CDR3s include the opening cysteine and the closing phenylalanine or tryptophan. D genes are given only for firm matches. Size tells how often a clone was seen (once, few, many) or the class of an expanded clone, and some rows leave it out.

D gene	J gene	V gene	clone size	CDR3 protein	CDR3 DNA
TRBD1	TRBJ1-2	TRBV5-1	-	CASSLEDRVYGYTF	TGCGCCAGCAGCTTGGAGGACAGGGTCTATGGCTACACCTTC
-	TRBJ2-7	TRBV1	-	CTSSQAGNRDTSYEQYF	TGCACCAGCAGCCAGGCTGGTAATCGGGACACCTCCTACGAGCAGTACTTC
TRBD1	TRBJ2-3	TRBV29-1	few	CSVQGLTGPRDTQYF	TGCAGCGTTCAGGGGTTGACAGGGCCACGAGATACGCAGTATTTT
-	TRBJ1-1	TRBV5-4	-	CASSFYGRNTEAFF	TGTGCCAGCAGCTTTTACGGGAGGAACACTGAAGCTTTCTTT
-	TRBJ1-2	TRBV28	-	CAIPQTGYGYTF	TGTGCCATTCCACAGACAGGCTATGGCTACACCTTC
-	TRBJ1-2	TRBV7-9	-	CSSTPDSYGYTF	TGTTCCAGCACCCCCGACAGTTATGGCTACACCTTC
-	TRBJ1-1	TRBV7-9	-	CASSLAPSGGMGTEAFF	TGTGCCAGCAGCTTAGCCCCATCGGGAGGTATGGGCACTGAAGCTTTCTTT
-	TRBJ1-2	TRBV27	-	CASSLSGQFNGYTF	TGTGCCAGCAGTTTATCGGGGCAATTCAATGGCTACACCTTC
TRBD2	TRBJ2-7	TRBV5-1	-	CASSSGTSDEQYF	TGCGCCAGCAGCTCCGGGACTAGCGACGAGCAGTACTTC
-	TRBJ1-3	TRBV19	once	CATTTTVSGNTIYF	TGTGCCACTACCACGACAGTCTCTGGAAACACCATATATTTT
TRBD2	TRBJ2-7	TRBV6-5	-	CASSAGTSGLLGQYF	TGTGCCAGCAGTGCGGGGACTAGCGGTCTCCTGGGGCAGTACTTC
-	TRBJ1-1	TRBV10-3	-	CATRSTGNTEAFF	TGTGCCACCCGGTCAACAGGGAACACTGAAGCTTTCTTT
-	TRBJ1-1	TRBV10-3	-	CAISDVDRNTEAFF	TGTGCCATCAGTGATGTTGACAGAAACACTGAAGCTTTCTTT
-	TRBJ1-4	TRBV29-1	-	CSVELPSEKLFF	TGCAGCGTTGAGCTCCCTAGTGAAAAACTGTTTTTT
TRBD1	TRBJ1-1	TRBV27	-	CASSLFGTGNTEAFF	TGTGCCAGCAGTTTATTCGGGACAGGGAACACTGAAGCTTTCTTT
TRBD1	TRBJ1-1	TRBV6-1	-	CASSLGTGQAFF	TGTGCCAGCAGCCTCGGGACAGGGCAAGCTTTCTTT
TRBD1	TRBJ1-1	TRBV6-5	-	CASRQGRHTEAFF	TGTGCCAGCAGACAGGGGAGGCACACTGAAGCTTTCTTT
-	TRBJ1-1	TRBV18	-	CASSPDRDSVFF	TGTGCCAGCTCTCCCGACCGGGACTCGGTTTTCTTT
-	TRBJ1-2	TRBV7-9	few	CASSLEGYGYTF	TGTGCCAGCAGCTTAGAGGGGTATGGCTACACCTTC
-	TRBJ2-7	TRBV5-1	-	CASSLDGGGEQYF	TGCGCCAGCAGCTTGGATGGGGGAGGCGAGCAGTACTTC
TRBD1	TRBJ1-2	TRBV18	-	CASSPVATGLYGYPF	TGTGCCAGCTCACCTGTAGCGACAGGGCTTTATGGCTACCCCTTC
-	TRBJ2-5	TRBV18	-	CASSPPGSGETQYF	TGTGCCAGCTCACCACCAGGGAGTGGAGAGACCCAGTACTTC
-	TRBJ1-2	TRBV30	-	CAIRVLYGYTF	TGTGCCATCAGGGTCCTCTATGGCTACACCTTC
TRBD1	TRBJ2-2	TRBV29-1	-	CSVRDRVETFF	TGCAGCGTGAGAGACAGGGTTGAGACGTTTTTT
TRBD1	TRBJ2-2	TRBV6-5	-	CASSYSDRGNTGELFF	TGTGCCAGCAGTTACTCGGACAGGGGGAACACCGGGGAGCTGTTTTTT
TRBD1	TRBJ1-2	TRBV6-1	-	CASSEVEGAPGYTF	TGTGCCAGCAGTGAAGTGGAGGGGGCGCCGGGCTACACCTTC
TRBD1	TRBJ2-7	TRBV13	-	CASSLDEGQGSPSSYEQYF	TGTGCCAGCAGCTTAGACGAGGGACAGGGGTCCCCCAGCTCCTACGAGCAGTACTTC
TRBD2	TRBJ2-1	TRBV5-6	-	CASSFRTSGGPFYNEQFF	TGTGCCAGCAGTTTCCGGACTAGCGGGGGGCCCTTTTACAATGAGCAGTTCTTC
-	TRBJ1-6	TRBV9	-	CASSVGPGFNSPLHF	TGTGCCAGCAGCGTCGGCCCGGGATTCAATTCACCCCTCCACTTT
-	TRBJ1-5	TRBV5-1	-	CASSSDGEQPQHF	TGCGCCAGCAGCTCTGACGGGGAGCAGCCCCAGCATTTT
TRBD2	TRBJ2-1	TRBV19	-	CASEVREGLEQFF	TGTGCCAGTGAAGTGCGGGAGGGTCTTGAGCAGTTCTTC
TRBD1	TRBJ1-2	TRBV6-5	-	CASSYKGQGYGYTF	TGTGCCAGCAGTTACAAGGGACAGGGCTATGGCTACACCTTC
TRBD1	TRBJ1-1	TRBV2	-	CASLIDRDSYTEAFF	TGTGCCAGCCTAATTGACCGGGACAGCTACACTGAAGCTTTCTTT
TRBD1	TRBJ1-2	TRBV27	-	CASSSFGQGYWYGYTF	TGTGCCAGCAGTTCCTTCGGACAGGGTTACTGGTATGGCTACACCTTC
TRBD1	TRBJ1-1	TRBV19	few	CASSDRDTEAFF	TGTGCCAGTAGCGACAGGGACACTGAAGCTTTCTTT